The T cell receptor (beta chain) described here comes from a study of cytomegalovirus exposure and HLA in healthy donors. Here immunoSEQ multiplex PCR was the method, and the copy in TCRdb shows in-frame clones only, minus some. This sample has about 120,000 clones; roughly 90% occur once, and the top ten carry roughly 6.3%. This clone was recorded only once. This CDR3 region has 13 residues. The germline V gene has CDR1 MNHNS and CDR2 SASEGT. With 5 bases removed from V and 5 bases from J, the gap between germline ends came to 13 bases. The sequence came from a woman under 30 in good health and CMV-seropositive. The specimen was PBMCs. V is TRBV6-1 and J is TRBJ2-7, with a possible D match to TRBD2 (5 bases). The CDR3 coding sequence is TGTGCCAGCAGTTATGGACGGAGGAACGAGCAGTACTTC. Its translation: CASSYGRRNEQYF.